These 31 T cell receptor beta chains originate from one sample sequenced in a study of CD8+CD57+ T cells in acquired aplastic anemia. Genomic DNA provided the template from which TCR beta VDJ and CDR3 profiles were obtained. TCRdb reprocessed the reads with MiXCR, giving one entry per CDR3 protein. The table has approximately 470,000 distinct CDR3 sequences, around 32% seen once. CD8+CD57+ cell expansion, shown by flow cytometry, had occurred in the patients selected for sequencing. Sequenced sample: sorted CD4+, CD8+, or CD8+CD57+ T cells (not recorded which) from PBMCs. Receptors originate from a human donor with aplastic anemia.

This clonotype was found a few times. The rearrangement links TRBV10-3 to TRBJ2-1; TRBD2 aligns across 14 bases. Germline V gene sequence: CDR1 ENHRY, CDR2 SYGVKD. V was clipped by 10 bases and J by 2 bases; unmatched bases: 13. This CDR3 has 18 residues. CDR3 DNA: TGTGCCACCAGCTCGACTAGCGGGGGGGCCAGCGCCTACAATGAGCAGTTCTTC. Protein sequence: CATSSTSGGASAYNEQFF.

This clonotype showed up many times. The chain uses TRBV9 and TRBJ2-3, with 8 bases matching TRBD1. The CDR3 runs 15 residues. CDR1 and CDR2 from the germline V gene are SGDLS and YYNGEE. Trimming at V came to 0 bases and at J to 2 bases, leaving 2 bases not matched to a gene. CDR3 loop: CASSVGTGTTDTQYF. The CDR3 nucleotides read TGTGCCAGCAGCGTAGGGACAGGGACCACAGATACGCAGTATTTT.

V is TRBV15 and J is TRBJ1-2; no clear D gene. Germline loops: CDR1 LNHNV, CDR2 YYDKDF (reference sequence). CDR3 length equals 14 residues. Trimming removed 3 bases from V and 4 bases from J, with 12 bases in between. CDR3 sequence (DNA): TGTGCCACCAGCAGGACTAGCGGAGGCTATGGCTACACCTTC. Protein product: CATSRTSGGYGYTF.

This chain connects TRBV14 to TRBJ2-3; D is uncertain. V lost 1 base and J lost 2, with 13 bases in between. This CDR3 has 16 amino acids. The V gene's germline CDR1 is SGHDN and CDR2 FVKESK. CDR3: CASSQVYGKNTDTQYF. The CDR3 coding sequence is TGTGCCAGCAGCCAAGTCTATGGGAAAAACACAGATACGCAGTATTTT.

This clonotype was seen ten or more times. The chain carries TRBV2 and TRBJ1-2; 10 bases align to TRBD1. The CDR3 runs to 17 residues. CDR1 and CDR2 (germline): SNHLY, FYNNEI. J lost 2 bases, V lost 1 base, and 7 bases had no gene match. The CDR3 sequence: CASSEGGLTGGNYGYTF. The CDR3 nucleotides read TGTGCCAGCAGTGAAGGAGGGTTGACAGGGGGCAACTATGGCTACACCTTC.

This clonotype was counted only a few times. V gene TRBV5-1 combines with J gene TRBJ1-2; D might be TRBD1 (6 bases). Germline CDR1 reads SGHRS; CDR2 reads YFSETQ. Trimming removed 1 base at V and 3 bases at J, with 10 bases between. This CDR3 has 14 residues. CDR3 nucleotides: TGCGCCAGCAGCTTGCGATCAGGGGACTATGGCTACACCTTC. It codes for CASSLRSGDYGYTF.

This clonotype was seen at least ten times. The rearrangement links TRBV27 to TRBJ2-4; D remains ambiguous. CDR1 is MNHEY, CDR2 SMNVEV, per germline (reference sequence). The CDR3 length is 13 residues. The germline V and J ends were trimmed by 0 bases and 3 bases, with 3 bases remaining between them. The CDR3 region is CASSLSVKNIQYF. The CDR3, as DNA: TGTGCCAGCAGTTTATCGGTCAAAAACATTCAGTACTTC.

This clonotype occurred a few times. This chain connects TRBV20-1 to TRBJ2-1; D may be TRBD2 (6 bases). The CDR3 totals 14 residues. V gave up 1 base and J gave up 1 base, with 8 bases separating them. Germline V CDR1 and CDR2: DFQATT, SNEGSKA (reference sequence). CDR3 amino acids: CSARAGVSYNEQFF. CDR3 nucleotide sequence: TGCAGTGCTAGAGCGGGGGTATCCTACAATGAGCAGTTCTTC.

Remarks on this clonotype: A junction boundary mismatches the germline segment, possibly from a read error. The rearrangement joins TRBV13 to TRBJ2-2; 7 nucleotides match TRBD2. This CDR3 has 13 amino acids. Looked up from germline, CDR1 is PRHDT and CDR2 is FYEKMQ (reference sequence). CDR3 protein: CASRKTSAGELLF. The DNA of the CDR3 is TGTGCCAGCAGGAAAACTAGCGCCGGGGAGCTGCTTTTT.

This chain uses TRBV7-2 with TRBJ1-3; unclear D gene. The V gene lost 1 base and the J gene lost 4 bases, with 11 bases spanning the gap. The CDR3 spans 15 residues. Germline assignment: CDR1 SGHTA and CDR2 FQGNSA. Here the CDR3 reads CASSLDAGPGNTIYF. In DNA, the CDR3 is TGTGCCAGCAGCTTAGACGCAGGACCGGGAAACACCATATATTTT.

V is TRBV5-1 and J is TRBJ1-1, with a weak D call TRBD1 (5 bases). V lost 3 bases and J lost 1, with 10 bases in between. The germline V gene encodes CDR1 SGHRS and CDR2 YFSETQ. The CDR3 consists of 14 residues. CDR3 bases: TGCGCCAGCAGCTCCAGGGAGTCGAACACTGAAGCTTTCTTT. Encoded protein: CASSSRESNTEAFF.

This clonotype showed up just a few times. The chain is built from TRBV10-3 and TRBJ1-6; D possibly corresponds to TRBD1 (6 bases). V dropped 10 bases and J dropped 5 bases, with 18 bases sitting between them. Germline loops: CDR1 ENHRY, CDR2 SYGVKD. The CDR3 totals 15 residues. The CDR3 coding sequence is TGTGCCAGCAGAAGAACAGGGCTGGATAATTCACCCCTCCACTTT. Translation gives CASRRTGLDNSPLHF.

Many counts were recorded for this clonotype. The chain carries TRBV29-1 and TRBJ2-3; no clear D. Germline V gene sequence: CDR1 SQVTM, CDR2 ANQGSEA. V lost 2 bases and J 6 bases, leaving 18 bases between the germline ends. The CDR3 runs 15 residues. CDR3 DNA: TGCAGCGTTGAAATAGAGCCCCCCATCTCCGATACGCAGTATTTT. Translated: CSVEIEPPISDTQYF.

Many counts were recorded for this clonotype. This sequence joins TRBV7-9 and TRBJ2-5; unclear D gene. Germline V gene lookup returns CDR1 SEHNR and CDR2 FQNEAQ (reference sequence). The CDR3 totals 15 residues. V was clipped by 1 base and J by 2 bases, with 11 bases between them. CDR3 bases: TGTGCCAGCAGCTTAGATGGGTCTGGGCAAGAGACCCAGTACTTC. Protein sequence: CASSLDGSGQETQYF.

The chain employs TRBV24-1 and TRBJ2-1; the match to TRBD2 covers 10 bases. The germline V gene encodes CDR1 KGHDR and CDR2 SFDVKD. Trimming at V came to 5 bases and at J to 0 bases, leaving 9 bases not matched to a gene. The CDR3 totals 18 residues. CDR3 sequence: CATSGGLASPFSYNEQFF. In DNA form, the CDR3 reads TGTGCCACCAGTGGGGGACTAGCGTCCCCTTTCTCCTACAATGAGCAGTTCTTC.

The chain couples TRBV4-2 to TRBJ2-1; TRBD2 might be the D (5 bases). Trimming removed 0 bases at V and 15 bases at J, with 15 bases between. The CDR3 runs 13 residues. Germline V gene data show CDR1 as LGHNA and CDR2 as YNFKEQ. The CDR3 region has the DNA TGTGCCAGCAGCCAAGATCCGACTACCCCTCGGTTCTTC. This sequence encodes CASSQDPTTPRFF.

The DNA for the CDR3 is TGTGCCAGCAGCTCCCAGCCCAGAATCGAAAAACTGTTTTTT. It specifies CASSSQPRIEKLFF. The chain recombines TRBV7-2 with TRBJ1-4; D gene unclear. Trimming shortened V by 4 bases and J by 8 bases, and 14 bases separated the two germline ends. This CDR3 has 14 amino acids. Germline CDR1 SGHTA, CDR2 FQGNSA.

At least ten counts were recorded for this clonotype. This chain joins TRBV11-3 and TRBJ2-7, with D possibly TRBD2 on 5 matching bases. This CDR3 comprises 13 residues. Trimming stripped 3 bases from V and 2 bases from J, with 8 bases between. CDR1 and CDR2 from the germline V gene are SGHNT and YENEEA. Here the CDR3 DNA reads TGTGCCAGCAGCTTCGGGGATACCTACGAGCAGTACTTC. Translated: CASSFGDTYEQYF.

As for this clonotype: This could be a read error, since a much larger clone is one nucleotide away. This chain uses TRBV29-1 with TRBJ1-2; D gene uncertain. Germline V gene data show CDR1 as SQVTM and CDR2 as ANQGSEA. The CDR3 has 12 residues. V was clipped by 4 bases and J by 4 bases, with 10 bases between them. The CDR3 protein is CSVGRSPYGYTF. Written as DNA, the CDR3 is TGCAGCGTTGGTCGGTCTCCCTATGGCTACACCTTC.

This clonotype came up a few times. The genes are TRBV3-1 and TRBJ2-2; a weak D match, TRBD2 (6 bases). The germline CDR1 and CDR2 sequences are LGHDT and YNNKEL (reference sequence). The CDR3 is 17 residues long. V lost 1 base, J lost 2 bases, and 14 bases lay in between. The CDR3: CASSQVGGTGNTGELFF. CDR3 DNA: TGTGCCAGCAGCCAAGTCGGCGGGACGGGTAACACCGGGGAGCTGTTTTTT. Combining the CDR3 with reference TRBV3-1 and TRBJ2-2 gives the whole variable domain DTAVSQTPKYLVTQMGNDKSIKCEQNLGHDTMYWYKQDSKKFLKIMFSYNNKELIINETVPNRFSPKSPDKAHLNLHINSLELGDSAVYFCASSQVGGTGNTGELFFGEGSRLTVL.

This chain connects TRBV20-1 to TRBJ2-2; TRBD2 aligns across 7 bases. The CDR3 is made up of 13 amino acids. Germline-derived CDR1 and CDR2 are DFQATT and SNEGSKA (reference sequence). Trimming removed 6 bases from V and 5 bases from J; junction bases left unmatched: 6. The CDR3 bases are TGCAGTGCAAGACTAGCAAATACCGGGGAGCTGTTTTTT. The encoded protein is CSARLANTGELFF.

The rearrangement joins TRBV11-2 to TRBJ2-3; 11 positions match TRBD2. Unmatched junction bases numbered 5, after V lost 5 bases and J lost 1 base. The CDR3 contains 16 residues. Germline V gene data show CDR1 as SGHAT and CDR2 as FQNNGV. The CDR3 DNA reads as TGTGCCAGCAGCCTGCAGACTAGCGGGGGCACAGATACGCAGTATTTT. This translates into CASSLQTSGGTDTQYF.

In this sample, this clonotype turned up many times. The gene calls are TRBV11-2 and TRBJ2-3; D gene unclear. V lost 4 bases, J lost 6 bases, and 8 bases lay in between. This CDR3 is 12 amino acids long. Germline CDR1 and CDR2: SGHAT and FQNNGV. In DNA form, the CDR3 reads TGTGCCAGCAGCTCATCTGCGGATACGCAGTATTTT. It is translated as CASSSSADTQYF.

This clonotype was counted between two and nine times. V is TRBV6-2 or TRBV6-3 and J is TRBJ2-5, with D uncertain. CDR3 size: 15 residues. Germline CDR1 reads MNHEY; CDR2 reads SVGEGT. Trimming removed 6 bases from V and 1 base from J, with 15 bases in between. The CDR3 DNA reads as TGTGCCAGCAGGTGGGCTAGGCTGGGCCAAGAGACCCAGTACTTC. Protein sequence: CASRWARLGQETQYF.

This clonotype showed up just a few times. The chain couples TRBV6-5 to TRBJ2-7, with D perhaps TRBD1 or TRBD2 (5 bases each). CDR1 is MNHEY and CDR2 is SVGAGI in the germline V gene. The germline V and J ends were trimmed by 4 bases and 0 bases, with 13 bases remaining between them. CDR3 length equals 15 residues. The CDR3 coding sequence is TGTGCCAGCAGTTCCTTGGGGACCGTCTCCTACGAGCAGTACTTC. Amino acid sequence: CASSSLGTVSYEQYF.

The chain links TRBV25-1 to TRBJ2-7; possibly TRBD1 for D (6 bases). V was pared by 7 bases and J by 3 bases, with 16 bases between. The germline gives CDR1 MGHDK, CDR2 SYGVNS. The CDR3 is made up of 14 amino acids. CDR3 sequence reads: CASTEPDRFYEQYF. DNA of the CDR3: TGTGCCAGCACCGAACCGGACAGATTCTACGAGCAGTACTTC.

This clonotype occurred many times. The chain carries TRBV24-1 and TRBJ2-1; 14 bases line up with TRBD2. After removal of 3 bases from V and 10 bases from J, the junction contained 7 bases not matched to a gene. Germline CDR1 reads KGHDR; CDR2 reads SFDVKD. This CDR3 is built from 16 residues. The CDR3 here is CATSDPPTSGRVEQFF. The CDR3 DNA reads as TGTGCCACCAGTGATCCGCCGACTAGCGGGAGGGTAGAGCAGTTCTTC.

The genes are TRBV7-2 and TRBJ2-5; D unclear. The germline V and J ends were trimmed by 5 bases and 0 bases, with 7 bases remaining between them. Germline values: CDR1 SGHTA, CDR2 FQGNSA. The CDR3 runs to 13 residues. DNA for the CDR3: TGTGCCAGCAGCATCTGGGACCAAGAGACCCAGTACTTC. This gives the protein CASSIWDQETQYF.

The chain carries TRBV24-1 and TRBJ1-2, with 9 bases fitting TRBD1. The CDR3 totals 16 residues. Germline loops: CDR1 KGHDR, CDR2 SFDVKD. The V and J ends lost 4 bases and 0 bases, in that order; junction bases with no gene match: 5. This CDR3 reads CATSDQWTGANYGYTF. The CDR3 DNA is TGTGCCACCAGTGACCAATGGACAGGGGCTAACTATGGCTACACCTTC.

This clonotype was detected only a few times. J is TRBJ1-5 and V is TRBV6-1, with D hard to call. Trimming stripped 2 bases from V and 5 bases from J, with 7 bases between. The CDR3 is 13 residues long. The germline gives CDR1 MNHNS, CDR2 SASEGT. The CDR3 DNA follows: TGTGCCAGCAGTGAACATGGGTATCAGCCCCAGCATTTT. Translated: CASSEHGYQPQHF.

The J gene is TRBJ1-2, the V gene TRBV25-1; 12 bases align to TRBD1. The CDR3 is 14 amino acids. Losses at the gene ends were 7 bases for V and 8 bases for J; bases not matched to a gene: 8. CDR1 and CDR2 from the germline V gene are MGHDK and SYGVNS. The CDR3: CASKITGTGGGYTF. The CDR3 DNA reads as TGTGCCAGCAAGATCACCGGGACAGGGGGCGGCTACACCTTC.